This T cell receptor (beta chain) was identified during a study of beta chain features in type 1 diabetes. This clone was found a few times. Since all of the isolated RNA was reverse transcribed, expressed TCRB transcripts were what got sequenced. Assay used: immunoSEQ multiplex PCR; TCRdb lists only in-frame clones, some missing. The table shows roughly 240,000 clones, with 13% to 15% occurring only once. V was pared by 3 bases and J by 3 bases, with 15 bases between. Germline assignment: CDR1 MRHNA and CDR2 SNTAGT. The CDR3 is 16 residues long. Sorting that relied on CD45RO/CCR7/CD25/CD127/CD95/CD27 yielded CD4+ naive, central memory, regulatory and stem cell-like memory cells.

The sequenced sample consisted of naive CD4+ T cells from blood. The chain recombines TRBV6-4 with TRBJ2-1; D might be TRBD2 (5 bases). This TCR derives from a woman aged 40 to 55 in good health. The CDR3 DNA sequence: TGTGCCAGCAGTGATCAGCCGAGGGCGGACTACAATGAGCAGTTCTTC. This encodes CASSDQPRADYNEQFF.